The 6 T cell receptor beta chains in this list originate from one sample, sequenced in a study of blood T cells in healthy people across ages. The second PCR ran roughly 6 to 12 cycles with a sample-barcoded 5' primer and J-beta primers. TCRdb analysed the 5' RACE reads with MiXCR anew, one entry per CDR3 protein. The profile shows roughly 1,700,000 distinct CDR3 sequences, approximately 30% of them singletons. The source material was blood. These receptors were collected from a woman younger than 45 in good health.

This chain links TRBV7-2 with TRBJ2-7; D perhaps matches TRBD2 (6 bases). V dropped 5 bases and J dropped 0 bases, with 17 bases sitting between them. Germline CDR1 is SGHTA and CDR2 is FQGNSA. The CDR3 totals 16 residues. The CDR3 DNA is TGTGCCAGCAGCCCCCGTAATGCGGGAACCTCCTACGAGCAGTACTTC. Translated: CASSPRNAGTSYEQYF.

This clonotype was seen a handful of times. V gene TRBV7-2 combines with J gene TRBJ1-2; possibly TRBD1 for D (5 bases). CDR1 is SGHTA and CDR2 is FQGNSA in the germline V gene. The CDR3 has 13 residues. Trimming left V 5 bases short and J 8 bases short, with 15 bases between. CDR3: CASSPIRGFGYTF. The CDR3 nucleotides are TGTGCCAGCAGCCCGATAAGGGGATTCGGCTACACCTTC. The whole variable domain, filled in from reference TRBV7-2 and TRBJ1-2, reads GAGVSQSPSNKVTEKGKDVELRCDPISGHTALYWYRQSLGQGLEFLIYFQGNSAPDKSGLPSDRFSAERTGGSVSTLTIQRTQQEDSAVYLCASSPIRGFGYTFGSGTRLTVV.

This clonotype was seen a few times. The rearrangement joins TRBV20-1 to TRBJ1-2; 7 bases are a match to TRBD1. V lost 5 bases and J lost 4; bases outside the gene matches: 7. The CDR3 sequence is 13 residues long. CDR1 DFQATT and CDR2 SNEGSKA come from the germline V gene (reference sequence). The CDR3 protein is CSAVTGEGYGYTF. DNA for the CDR3: TGCAGTGCTGTAACAGGGGAGGGCTATGGCTACACCTTC.

This clonotype occurred a few times. The chain carries TRBV15 and TRBJ2-2, with D hard to call. V lost 5 bases and J 5 bases, leaving 9 bases between the germline ends. CDR1 LNHNV and CDR2 YYDKDF come from the germline V gene (reference sequence). CDR3 length: 13 amino acids. The CDR3 nucleotides read TGTGCCACCAGCGAACGGGCGACCGGGGAGCTGTTTTTT. Translated, it gives CATSERATGELFF.

Only a few counts were recorded for this clonotype. The chain links TRBV2 to TRBJ2-5; perhaps TRBD1 as D (7 bases). The germline V and J ends were trimmed by 10 bases and 11 bases, with 26 bases remaining between them. CDR1 is SNHLY and CDR2 is FYNNEI in the germline V gene. The CDR3 has 14 amino acids. The CDR3 protein is CATQTGRSLGEQYF. The DNA of the CDR3 is TGTGCCACCCAGACAGGGAGGAGTCTAGGTGAGCAGTACTTC.

This clonotype occurred a few times. The rearrangement joins TRBV6-1 to TRBJ2-7; TRBD1 might be the D (5 bases). This CDR3 is built from 14 residues. Germline CDR1 is MNHNS and CDR2 is SASEGT. Trimming took off 4 bases at V and 5 bases at J, with 15 bases between the two ends. The CDR3 is CASSGAGLNDEQYF. The CDR3 coding sequence is TGTGCCAGCAGTGGAGCAGGGTTAAACGACGAGCAGTACTTC.